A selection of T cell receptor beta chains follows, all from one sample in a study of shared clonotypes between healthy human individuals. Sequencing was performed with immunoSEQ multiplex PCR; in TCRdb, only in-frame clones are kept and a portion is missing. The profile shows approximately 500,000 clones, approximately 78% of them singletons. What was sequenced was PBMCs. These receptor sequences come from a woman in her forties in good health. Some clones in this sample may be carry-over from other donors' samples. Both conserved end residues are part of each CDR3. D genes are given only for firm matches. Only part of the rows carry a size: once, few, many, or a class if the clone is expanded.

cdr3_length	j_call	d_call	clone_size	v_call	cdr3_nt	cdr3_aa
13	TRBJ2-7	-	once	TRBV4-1	TGCGCCAGCAGCCAAGAGTGGGTCGGCGAGCAGTACTTC	CASSQEWVGEQYF
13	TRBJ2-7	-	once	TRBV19	TGTGCCAGTAGTATCGGGGCGGGACTCGAGCAGTACTTC	CASSIGAGLEQYF
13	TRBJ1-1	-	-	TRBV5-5	TGTGCCAGCAGCTTGGAATGGGGCACTGAAGCTTTCTTT	CASSLEWGTEAFF
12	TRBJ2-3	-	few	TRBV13	TGTGCCAGCAGCGGCCTCACAGATACGCAGTATTTT	CASSGLTDTQYF
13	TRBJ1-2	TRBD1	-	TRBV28	TGTGCCAGCAGTGGGGACAGGGACTTAGGCTACACCTTC	CASSGDRDLGYTF
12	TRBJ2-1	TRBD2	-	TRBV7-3	TGTGCCAGCAGCTTAGGACTAGGTGAGCAGTTCTTC	CASSLGLGEQFF
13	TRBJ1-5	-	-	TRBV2	TGTGCCACCGAGGAGGGATTGGGTCAGCCCCAGCATTTT	CATEEGLGQPQHF
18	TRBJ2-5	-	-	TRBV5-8	TGTGCCAGCAGCCCCCCTGCTGGTCTGGGCCTCCACGAAGAGACCCAGTACTTC	CASSPPAGLGLHEETQYF
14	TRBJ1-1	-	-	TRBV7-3	TGTGCCAGCAGCTTAACGGCAGGGAGGGATGAAGCTTTCTTT	CASSLTAGRDEAFF
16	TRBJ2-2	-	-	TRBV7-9	TGTGCCAGCAGCTCTTCCCGGGCCTCGGGCACCGGGGAGCTGTTTTTT	CASSSSRASGTGELFF
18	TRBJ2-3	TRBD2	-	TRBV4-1	TGCGCCAGCAGTCCGGGACTAGCGGGACTTAGATACCCAGATACGCAGTATTTT	CASSPGLAGLRYPDTQYF
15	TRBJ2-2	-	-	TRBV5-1	TGCGCCAGCAGCTTGACGCGAGTGAACACCGGGGAGCTGTTTTTT	CASSLTRVNTGELFF
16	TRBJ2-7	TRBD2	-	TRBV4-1	TGCGCCAGCAGCCGAGGGACTAGCGGGAGCCACTACGAGCAGTACTTC	CASSRGTSGSHYEQYF
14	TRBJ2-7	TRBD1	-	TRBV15	TGTGCCACCAGCAGCCCAGGGGGCCCCTACGAGCAGTACTTC	CATSSPGGPYEQYF
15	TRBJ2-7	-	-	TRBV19	TGTGCCAGTAGTAACTTTCCAGGCGCATCCTACGAGCAGTACTTC	CASSNFPGASYEQYF
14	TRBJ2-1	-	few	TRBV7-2	TGTGCCAGCAGCTTAGCACCCTCCTACAATGAGCAGTTCTTC	CASSLAPSYNEQFF
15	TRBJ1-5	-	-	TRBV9	TGTGCCAGCAGCGTCCATCCGGGGGGGGAGCAGCCCCAGCATTTT	CASSVHPGGEQPQHF
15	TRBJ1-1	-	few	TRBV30	TGTGCCTGGAGTGTACGCCCCACTTCTTACACTGAAGCTTTCTTT	CAWSVRPTSYTEAFF
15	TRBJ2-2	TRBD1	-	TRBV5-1	TGCGCCAGCAGCTTGCCGCAGGGGGCTATCGGGGAGCTGTTTTTT	CASSLPQGAIGELFF
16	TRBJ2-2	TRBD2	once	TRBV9	TGTGCCAGCAGCGCCCTAGCGGGCATCCTCACCGGGGAGCTGTTTTTT	CASSALAGILTGELFF
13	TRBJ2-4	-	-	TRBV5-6	TGTGCCAGCAGCTTGCTAGGAGAAAACATTCAGTACTTC	CASSLLGENIQYF